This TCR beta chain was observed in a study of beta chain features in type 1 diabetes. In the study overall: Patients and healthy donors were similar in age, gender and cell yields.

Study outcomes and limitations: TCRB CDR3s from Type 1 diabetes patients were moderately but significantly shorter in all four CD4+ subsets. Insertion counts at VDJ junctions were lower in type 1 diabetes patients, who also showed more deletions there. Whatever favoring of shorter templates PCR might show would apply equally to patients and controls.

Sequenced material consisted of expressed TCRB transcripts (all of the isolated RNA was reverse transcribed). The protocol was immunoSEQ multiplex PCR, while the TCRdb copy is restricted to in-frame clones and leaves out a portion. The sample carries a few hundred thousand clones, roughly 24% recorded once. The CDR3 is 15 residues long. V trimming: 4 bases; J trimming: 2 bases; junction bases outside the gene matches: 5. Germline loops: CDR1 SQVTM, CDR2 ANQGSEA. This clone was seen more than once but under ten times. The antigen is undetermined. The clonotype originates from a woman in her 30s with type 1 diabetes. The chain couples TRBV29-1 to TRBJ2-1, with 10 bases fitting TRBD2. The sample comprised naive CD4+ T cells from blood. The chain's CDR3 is CSVGPGTSAYNEQFF. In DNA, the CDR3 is TGCAGCGTTGGCCCCGGGACTAGCGCCTACAATGAGCAGTTCTTC.